This TCR beta chain stems from a study of blood T cell repertoires in COVID-19. On the study more broadly: COVID-19 samples collected from the United States, Italy and Spain covered acute and convalescent phases.

The CDR3 is made up of 14 amino acids. V lost 0 bases and J lost 2, with 8 bases in between. CDR1 is SGHNT, CDR2 YYREEE, per germline (reference sequence). Original data processing: The assay estimated nucleated cells by amplifying reference gene primers. Profiled with immunoSEQ multiplex PCR; TCRdb holds only in-frame clones, not every one. For V, J and clone size, that table is used; D and trimming come from the DNA. There are over 200,000 clones in the sample; around 90% occur only once, and around 6.9% lies in the top ten. The sample taken for sequencing was peripheral blood. V gene TRBV5-4 combines with J gene TRBJ2-5, with no clear D. The origin of this receptor is a man aged 60 to 75 who had recovered from COVID-19. This CDR3 is CASSLEVAQETQYF. The CDR3 region has the DNA TGTGCCAGCAGCTTGGAGGTAGCTCAAGAGACCCAGTACTTC.